These 24 T cell receptor beta chains share one sample of origin, sequenced in a study of shared clonotypes between healthy human individuals. Some clones are missing from TCRdb's copy, which holds only in-frame ones; the method was immunoSEQ multiplex PCR. The repertoire consists of roughly 650,000 clones, with approximately 97% occurring once and the leading ten covering 0.045% to 0.06%. The specimen sequenced was naive CD4+ T cells sorted from blood. The subset denotes: CD45RA+ positively selected. The receptors stem from a woman in her 30s in good health.

The CDR3 protein is CASSGVFFSGNTIYF. In DNA, the CDR3 is TGTGCCAGCAGTGGAGTCTTTTTCTCTGGAAACACCATATATTTT. The chain joins TRBV2 to TRBJ1-3; D is ambiguous. The ends were cut back, 4 bases at V and 0 bases at J, with 10 bases in the middle. Germline CDR1 SNHLY, CDR2 FYNNEI. CDR3 length equals 15 residues.

V and J are TRBV7-8 and TRBJ1-2; the match to TRBD1 covers 8 bases. This CDR3 contains 13 residues. With V trimmed by 5 bases and J by 8 bases, 7 bases remained unmatched. Germline V gene data show CDR1 as SGHVS and CDR2 as FQNEAQ. CDR3 amino acids: CASSLDRGRGYTF. DNA of the CDR3: TGTGCCAGCAGCCTCGACAGGGGACGGGGCTACACCTTC.

This clone appeared a single time. This chain joins TRBV7-7 and TRBJ2-2; 14 bases are a match to TRBD2. This CDR3 spans 18 amino acids. The germline V gene encodes CDR1 SSHAT and CDR2 FNYEAQ (reference sequence). The V segment lost 5 bases and the J segment 4 bases; nucleotides outside the gene matches: 9. The CDR3 here is CASSRGLAGVSGTGELFF. The DNA for the CDR3 is TGTGCCAGCAGCCGGGGACTAGCGGGAGTAAGTGGCACCGGGGAGCTGTTTTTT.

This chain uses TRBV28 with TRBJ2-7; 8 bases align to TRBD2. The ends lost 0 bases at V and 3 bases at J; junction bases unmatched: 10. Germline CDR1 and CDR2: MDHEN and SYDVKM. This CDR3 has 17 amino acids. CDR3 in DNA: TGTGCCAGCAGTTTATGGGTCACTAGCGGACCAAACTACGAGCAGTACTTC. Protein sequence: CASSLWVTSGPNYEQYF. Full variable domain (remainder filled in from reference TRBV28 and TRBJ2-7): DVKVTQSSRYLVKRTGEKVFLECVQDMDHENMFWYRQDPGLGLRLIYFSYDVKMKEKGDIPEGYSVSREKKERFSLILESASTNQTSMYLCASSLWVTSGPNYEQYFGPGTRLTVT.

The chain recombines TRBV15 with TRBJ2-3, with TRBD2 matching over 8 bases. Germline values: CDR1 LNHNV, CDR2 YYDKDF (reference sequence). This CDR3 is 14 amino acids long. After removal of 0 bases from V and 10 bases from J, the junction contained 6 bases not matched to a gene. The CDR3 loop is CATSRESAGGAQYF. In DNA, the CDR3 is TGTGCCACCAGCAGAGAATCCGCCGGGGGGGCGCAGTATTTT.

The gene calls are TRBV4-1 and TRBJ1-2; tentative D call: TRBD1 (5 bases). Germline CDR1 is MGHRA and CDR2 is YSYEKL. V lost 5 bases and J lost 4, with 17 bases in between. The CDR3 covers 15 residues. CDR3 in amino acids: CASSGTGGFSYGYTF. The CDR3 DNA is TGCGCCAGCAGCGGTACAGGAGGATTTAGCTATGGCTACACCTTC.

The chain recombines TRBV4-1 with TRBJ2-2, with TRBD2 matching 8 bases. CDR1 is MGHRA and CDR2 is YSYEKL in the germline V gene. The CDR3 totals 15 residues. V lost 4 bases, J lost 6 bases, and 7 bases stayed unmatched. The CDR3 loop is CASSPTGTRAGELFF. The DNA of the CDR3 is TGCGCCAGCAGCCCGACCGGGACTAGGGCCGGGGAGCTGTTTTTT.

The V call is TRBV9, the J call TRBJ2-1; 9 bases fit TRBD2. V shed 0 bases and J 4 bases; nucleotides not matched to a gene: 2. The germline gives CDR1 SGDLS, CDR2 YYNGEE. CDR3 length equals 15 residues. The chain's CDR3 is CASSVATSGYNEQFF. In DNA form, the CDR3 reads TGTGCCAGCAGCGTAGCCACTAGCGGGTACAATGAGCAGTTCTTC. Based on the CDR3 plus reference TRBV9 and TRBJ2-1, the full variable domain is DSGVTQTPKHLITATGQRVTLRCSPRSGDLSVYWYQQSLDQGLQFLIQYYNGEERAKGNILERFSAQQFPDLHSELNLSSLELGDSALYFCASSVATSGYNEQFFGPGTRLTVL.

The V gene is TRBV19, the J gene TRBJ1-3, with 12 positions matching TRBD1. This CDR3 has 15 amino acids. Germline CDR1 reads LNHDA; CDR2 reads SQIVND (reference sequence). J lost 1 base, V lost 11 bases, and 6 bases had no gene match. The CDR3 loop is CAVGTGGSSGNTIYF. For the CDR3, the DNA is TGTGCCGTTGGGACAGGGGGCTCGTCTGGAAACACCATATATTTT. Using reference TRBV19 and TRBJ1-3 for the parts outside the CDR3, the full variable domain is DGGITQSPKYLFRKEGQNVTLSCEQNLNHDAMYWYRQDPGQGLRLIYYSQIVNDFQKGDIAEGYSVSREKKESFPLTVTSAQKNPTAFYLCAVGTGGSSGNTIYFGEGSWLTVV.

This sequence joins TRBV18 and TRBJ2-2; D is unclear. V was clipped by 5 bases and J by 1 base, with 5 bases between them. Germline loops: CDR1 KGHSH, CDR2 LQKENI. This CDR3 contains 13 residues. The CDR3 nucleotides read TGTGCCAGCTCAACCGGGAACACCGGGGAGCTGTTTTTT. It is translated as CASSTGNTGELFF. The entire variable domain, with the rest obtained from reference TRBV18 and TRBJ2-2, is as follows: NAGVMQNPRHLVRRRGQEARLRCSPMKGHSHVYWYRQLPEEGLKFMVYLQKENIIDESGMPKERFSAEFPKEGPSILRIQQVVRGDSAAYFCASSTGNTGELFFGEGSRLTVL.

The chain employs TRBV28 and TRBJ1-2; D uncertain. The germline V gene encodes CDR1 MDHEN and CDR2 SYDVKM. V lost 5 bases and J 4 bases, leaving 8 bases between the germline ends. The CDR3 sequence is 12 residues long. The CDR3 bases are TGTGCCAGCAGTCTGGACCTCTATGGCTACACCTTC. This sequence encodes CASSLDLYGYTF.

The chain recombines TRBV28 with TRBJ1-2; the D gene is possibly TRBD1 (6 bases). Trimming removed 5 bases from V and 2 bases from J, with 12 bases in between. The germline gives CDR1 MDHEN, CDR2 SYDVKM. CDR3 length: 14 amino acids. The CDR3 bases are TGTGCCAGCAGTCCCCAGGGGACGAACTATGGCTACACCTTC. It is translated as CASSPQGTNYGYTF.

This rearrangement joins TRBV28 to TRBJ2-3; 11 bases align to TRBD2. Germline V CDR1 and CDR2: MDHEN, SYDVKM. Trimming cost V 5 bases and J 4 bases; bases outside gene matches: 8. This CDR3 is built from 16 residues. The CDR3 is CASSAPGLAVSDTQYF. The CDR3 region has the DNA TGTGCCAGCAGTGCACCGGGACTAGCGGTATCAGATACGCAGTATTTT.

The chain has TRBV5-1 and TRBJ2-3, with D uncertain. There are 16 residues in the CDR3. Germline V gene sequence: CDR1 SGHRS, CDR2 YFSETQ. Trimming shortened V by 9 bases and J by 0 bases, and 20 bases separated the two germline ends. The CDR3 here is CATTPAASSSTDTQYF. The CDR3 DNA is TGCGCCACCACCCCGGCGGCAAGTTCTAGCACAGATACGCAGTATTTT.

The chain links TRBV28 to TRBJ2-3; TRBD2 aligns across 9 bases. The germline gives CDR1 MDHEN, CDR2 SYDVKM. Germline trimming cut 5 bases from V and 1 base from J; bases unmatched to any gene: 4. This CDR3 is 15 amino acids long. DNA of the CDR3: TGTGCCAGCAGTCCCAGCGGGAGGCGCACAGATACGCAGTATTTT. This translates into CASSPSGRRTDTQYF.

This chain links TRBV7-9 with TRBJ2-5, with D unclear. Trimming removed 5 bases at V and 1 base at J, with 14 bases between. The CDR3 length is 15 residues. Germline assignment: CDR1 SEHNR and CDR2 FQNEAQ (reference sequence). The CDR3 protein is CASSDWSSGQETQYF. The CDR3 nucleotides read TGTGCCAGCAGCGACTGGTCTTCCGGCCAAGAGACCCAGTACTTC.

The chain recombines TRBV28 with TRBJ1-4; a possible D gene is TRBD1 (5 bases). CDR1 is MDHEN, CDR2 SYDVKM, per germline. Between the trimmed V and J ends, which lost 2 bases and 6 bases, there was a span of 13 bases. This CDR3 is built from 15 residues. As DNA, the CDR3 is TGTGCCAGCAGTTTACGGGGGAGGGCGGATGAAAAACTGTTTTTT. Its translation is CASSLRGRADEKLFF.

V is TRBV5-1 and J is TRBJ1-2; the match to TRBD1 covers 10 bases. Germline assignment: CDR1 SGHRS and CDR2 YFSETQ. This CDR3 comprises 13 residues. The J segment lost 3 bases and the V segment lost 4 bases, leaving 0 bases of the junction unmatched. CDR3 protein: CASSGTGDYGYTF. DNA of the CDR3: TGCGCCAGCAGCGGGACAGGGGACTATGGCTACACCTTC.

The chain has TRBV7-9 and TRBJ1-2, with a possible D match to TRBD1 (5 bases). CDR1 and CDR2 (germline): SEHNR, FQNEAQ (reference sequence). V was clipped by 4 bases and J by 7 bases, with 13 bases between them. CDR3 length: 13 amino acids. The CDR3 sequence is CASSSQGLGGYTF. CDR3 DNA: TGTGCCAGCAGCTCGCAGGGTTTAGGTGGCTACACCTTC.

The chain links TRBV5-1 to TRBJ1-4; the D gene is possibly TRBD1 (6 bases). V shed 5 bases and J shed 5 bases, with 10 bases lying between them. The CDR3 totals 13 residues. The germline V gene encodes CDR1 SGHRS and CDR2 YFSETQ. CDR3 loop: CASSLDRNEKLFF. CDR3 sequence (DNA): TGCGCCAGCAGTCTGGACAGAAATGAAAAACTGTTTTTT.

This chain connects TRBV19 to TRBJ2-1; D not certain. Germline V lookup: CDR1 LNHDA, CDR2 SQIVND (reference sequence). V lost 3 bases and J lost 5, with 2 bases in between. The CDR3 is made up of 11 amino acids. CDR3 nucleotides: TGTGCCAGTAGTATGGACAATGAGCAGTTCTTC. Its translation is CASSMDNEQFF.

The CDR3 DNA reads TGTGCTAGTGGTTTTGACCGAATTTCTGAAGCTTTCTTT. Protein product: CASGFDRISEAFF. The chain carries TRBV12-5 and TRBJ1-1; D gene unclear. V lost 3 bases and J lost 6, with 11 bases in between. The CDR3 contains 13 residues. Germline V gene lookup returns CDR1 LGHNT and CDR2 FRNRAP.

In this sample, this clone turned up once. The chain joins TRBV10-1 to TRBJ2-2; D is uncertain. This CDR3 spans 13 amino acids. Trimming left V 9 bases short and J 0 bases short, with 8 bases between. Germline loops: CDR1 WNHNN, CDR2 SYGVQD (reference sequence). The CDR3 spells CASGGPNTGELFF. The CDR3 coding sequence is TGCGCCAGTGGTGGGCCGAACACCGGGGAGCTGTTTTTT.

The gene calls are TRBV27 and TRBJ1-5; unclear D gene. Germline CDR1 and CDR2: MNHEY and SMNVEV (reference sequence). The CDR3 totals 15 residues. Trimming stripped 5 bases from V and 5 bases from J, with 16 bases between. The DNA of the CDR3 is TGTGCCAGCAGTCCCCGGACGGATTCCTATCAGCCCCAGCATTTT. This encodes CASSPRTDSYQPQHF.